This note documents a single TCR beta chain sequence. This sample is drawn from a study of T cells after yellow fever vaccination. The CDR3 spans 14 residues. Trimming removed 2 bases at V and 1 base at J, with 8 bases between. Germline V lookup: CDR1 LGHDT, CDR2 YNNKEL (reference sequence). TCRdb analysed the 5' RACE reads with MiXCR anew, one entry per CDR3 protein. Of around 340,000 distinct CDR3 sequences in the sample, roughly an eighth were seen once. Specimen: CD4+ T cells sorted from PBMCs, collected 15 days after the yellow fever booster vaccination. The source is a man aged 18 to 29 who received the YFV17D yellow fever vaccine. This sequence joins TRBV3-1 and TRBJ1-2, with D hard to call. CDR3 region: CASSQLRGNYGYTF. CDR3 DNA: TGTGCCAGCAGCCAACTCCGGGGTAACTATGGCTACACCTTC.